Reported below is one T cell receptor (beta chain). Sampling times: baseline, cycle 4 day 1, cycle 7 day 1. The sample originates from a study of OX40 agonist ivuxolimab in advanced cancers. As for the study in general: Patients' therapy was ivuxolimab, an antibody that acts as an agonist of OX40 (CD134). Subjects had a mean age of around 63 years, with a range of 23 to 79; just over 80% were male.

Sequenced by immunoSEQ multiplex PCR; TCRdb stores in-frame clones only, minus some. Of around 60,000 clones detected, 91% appear once; the ten largest clones hold 1.5% to 2%. The germline CDR1 and CDR2 sequences are GTSNPN and SVGIG (reference sequence). V was clipped by 4 bases and J by 8 bases, with 15 bases between them. This CDR3 comprises 13 residues. The receptor was isolated from an adult with an advanced solid tumor such as melanoma, head and neck, liver or kidney cancer. V usage is TRBV30 and J usage is TRBJ2-1; D is possibly TRBD1 (6 bases). The sample in question was CD4+ or CD8+ T cells sorted from blood, obtained in a trial of the OX40 agonist ivuxolimab. The CDR3: CAWMSTTGHEQFF. CDR3 sequence (DNA): TGTGCCTGGATGTCCACCACAGGGCATGAGCAGTTCTTC. The full variable domain, completed using reference TRBV30 and TRBJ2-1, is SQTIHQWPATLVQPVGSPLSLECTVEGTSNPNLYWYRQAAGRGLQLLFYSVGIGQISSEVPQNLSASRPQDRQFILSSKKLLLSDSGFYLCAWMSTTGHEQFFGPGTRLTVL.